The clone carrying this TCR beta chain appeared once. This specimen belongs to a study of blood T cell repertoires in COVID-19. For the study at large: Acute and convalescent COVID-19 samples came from the United States, Italy and Spain. PBMCs, B-cell-depleted T cells, or T cells provided the cDNA or gDNA that made up the material.

Germline V gives CDR1 LNHNV, CDR2 YYDKDF (reference sequence). This CDR3 region has 13 residues. J was trimmed by 6 bases and V by 8 bases; bases with no gene match: 9. Authors' analysis steps: Estimation of nucleated cell counts was performed using reference gene primer amplification. The assay was immunoSEQ multiplex PCR, and TCRdb's table has in-frame clones only and misses some. The DNA was the basis for D and trimming; V, J and clone size are from that table. Here the sample spans approximately 30,000 clones, 80% to 90% being singletons. Input material: peripheral blood. The receptor's source is a human donor in a cohort sampled during active COVID-19. The chain uses TRBV15 and TRBJ1-1; 7 nucleotides line up with TRBD1. The CDR3 loop reads CATGDRDNPEAFF. In DNA, the CDR3 is TGTGCCACCGGCGACAGGGACAATCCTGAAGCTTTCTTT.